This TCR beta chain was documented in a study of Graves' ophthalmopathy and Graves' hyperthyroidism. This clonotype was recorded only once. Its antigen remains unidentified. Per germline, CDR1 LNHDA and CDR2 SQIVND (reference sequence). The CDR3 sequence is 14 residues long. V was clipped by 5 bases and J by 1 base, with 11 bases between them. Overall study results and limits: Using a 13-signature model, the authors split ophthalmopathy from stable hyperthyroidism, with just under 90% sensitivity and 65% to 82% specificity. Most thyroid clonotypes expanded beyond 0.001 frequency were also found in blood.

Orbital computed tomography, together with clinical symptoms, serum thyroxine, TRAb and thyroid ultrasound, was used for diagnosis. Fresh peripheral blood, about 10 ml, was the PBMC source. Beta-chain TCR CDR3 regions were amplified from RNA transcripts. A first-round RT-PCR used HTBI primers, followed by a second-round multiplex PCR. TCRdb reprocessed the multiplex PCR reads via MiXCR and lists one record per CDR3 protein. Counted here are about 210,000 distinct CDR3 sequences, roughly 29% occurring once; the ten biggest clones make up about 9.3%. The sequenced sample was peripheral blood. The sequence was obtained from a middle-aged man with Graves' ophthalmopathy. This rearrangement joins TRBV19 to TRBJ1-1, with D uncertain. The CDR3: CASSARGQNTEAFF. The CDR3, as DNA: TGTGCCAGTAGTGCCCGTGGGCAGAACACTGAAGCTTTCTTT.